A single sample gave rise to the 6 T cell receptor beta chains below, sequenced in a study of shared clonotypes between healthy human individuals. The table came from immunoSEQ multiplex PCR; TCRdb's copy has only in-frame clones and leaves some out. Altogether hundreds of thousands of clones are present, roughly 70% being singletons, with the ten largest covering about 1.7%. The sequenced sample consisted of memory CD4+ T cells sorted from blood. Subset denoted: CD45RA-negative fraction. The receptors shown here come from a young woman in good health.

The V gene is TRBV11-1, the J gene TRBJ2-3; 9 bases line up with TRBD2. Trimming cost V 6 bases and J 2 bases; bases outside gene matches: 12. The V gene's germline CDR1 is SGHAT and CDR2 FQDESV (reference sequence). The CDR3 is made up of 17 amino acids. In DNA form, the CDR3 reads TGTGCCAGCAGGCGACATGTAGCGGGAGAACCCACAGATACGCAGTATTTT. This codes for CASRRHVAGEPTDTQYF.

This clone was seen a handful of times. CDR3 in amino acids: CAAGEDQNTGELFF. In DNA, the CDR3 is TGTGCCGCAGGGGAGGATCAGAACACCGGGGAGCTGTTTTTT. The chain combines TRBV6-5 with TRBJ2-2; either TRBD1 or TRBD2 may fit D (6 bases each). Trimming took off 11 bases at V and 1 base at J, with 14 bases between the two ends. The CDR3 is 14 residues long. CDR1 MNHEY and CDR2 SVGAGI come from the germline V gene.

The rearrangement joins TRBV4-2 to TRBJ2-7; a possible D gene is TRBD1 (5 bases). This CDR3 spans 16 amino acids. V gave up 0 bases and J gave up 4 bases, with 16 bases separating them. Germline values: CDR1 LGHNA, CDR2 YNFKEQ. CDR3 region: CASSQDPSAGQYEQYF. CDR3 coding DNA: TGTGCCAGCAGCCAAGATCCTTCGGCAGGGCAATACGAGCAGTACTTC.

The CDR3 DNA is TGTGCCAGCAGCCATCGTCGCTACACCTTC. Translation: CASSHRRYTF. The V call is TRBV28, the J call TRBJ1-2; no reliable D call. The V and J ends lost 6 bases and 9 bases respectively, with 8 bases between them. This CDR3 is 10 amino acids long. Germline loops: CDR1 MDHEN, CDR2 SYDVKM.

The V and J genes are TRBV5-5 and TRBJ2-1; D remains ambiguous. The CDR3 runs 13 residues. Trimming stripped 0 bases from V and 8 bases from J, with 9 bases between. Germline values: CDR1 SGHKS, CDR2 YYEKEE (reference sequence). The CDR3 DNA sequence: TGTGCCAGCAGCTTGGCCCCCCCGCATGAGCAGTTCTTC. Translation: CASSLAPPHEQFF.

The chain employs TRBV7-2 and TRBJ1-3; no clear D gene. CDR3 size: 15 residues. Germline values: CDR1 SGHTA, CDR2 FQGNSA. The ends were cut back, 3 bases at V and 1 base at J, with 10 bases in the middle. The CDR3 DNA is TGTGCCAGCAGCTTGTGGAGCGTTTCTGGAAACACCATATATTTT. Amino acids: CASSLWSVSGNTIYF.